Each of the 4 T cell receptor beta chains below was sequenced from the same sample in a study of early T cells in non-severe SARS-CoV-2 infection. Each CDR3 protein gets one entry after TCRdb re-called the 5' RACE reads with MiXCR. There are tens of thousands of distinct CDR3 sequences in the sample; 3.5% to 5.5% occur only once, and less than 20% lies in the top ten. The sample was whole blood. The source is an adult who was a healthcare worker with PCR-confirmed SARS-CoV-2 infection or an uninfected control (not recorded which).

There are many counts of this clonotype. This rearrangement joins TRBV2 to TRBJ2-7; D perhaps matches TRBD1 (6 bases). Germline assignment: CDR1 SNHLY and CDR2 FYNNEI. This CDR3 is 12 amino acids long. V dropped 8 bases and J dropped 5 bases, with 13 bases sitting between them. Here the CDR3 DNA reads TGTGCCAGCCAAACAGGGCTTGACGAGCAGTACTTC. This gives the protein CASQTGLDEQYF.

This clonotype has at least ten counts. The J gene is TRBJ2-7, the V gene TRBV2; TRBD1 aligns across 7 bases. V lost 7 bases and J lost 0; bases outside the gene matches: 9. Germline V CDR1 and CDR2: SNHLY, FYNNEI. The CDR3 loop spans 15 amino acids. The chain's CDR3 is CASKPMTGSSYEQYF. In nucleotides, the CDR3 is TGTGCCAGCAAACCGATGACAGGGAGCTCCTACGAGCAGTACTTC.

This clonotype was observed a handful of times. The CDR3 coding sequence is TGTGCCAGCAGTGGCCGGGTAAGCACTGAAGCTTTCTTT. This translates into CASSGRVSTEAFF. The rearrangement uses TRBV2 and TRBJ1-1; D is unresolved. The CDR3 runs 13 residues. Germline V gene data show CDR1 as SNHLY and CDR2 as FYNNEI. Trimming removed 4 bases at V and 4 bases at J, with 10 bases between.

This clonotype was counted many times. This sequence joins TRBV14 and TRBJ2-3; D possibly matches TRBD1 or TRBD2 (5 bases each). The CDR3 extends over 17 amino acids. Trimming removed 0 bases from V and 7 bases from J, with 20 bases in between. From germline, CDR1 is SGHDN and CDR2 FVKESK. CDR3 DNA sequence: TGTGCCAGCAGCCAAGATCATTTGACGGGACCCCAAAATACGCAGTATTTT. Its translation: CASSQDHLTGPQNTQYF.